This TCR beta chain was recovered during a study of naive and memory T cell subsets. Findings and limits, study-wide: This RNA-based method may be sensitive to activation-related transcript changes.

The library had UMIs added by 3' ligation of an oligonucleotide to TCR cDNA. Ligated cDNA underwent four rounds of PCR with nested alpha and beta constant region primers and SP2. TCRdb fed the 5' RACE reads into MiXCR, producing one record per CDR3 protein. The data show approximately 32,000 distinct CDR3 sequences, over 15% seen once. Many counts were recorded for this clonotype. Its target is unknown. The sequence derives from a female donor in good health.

The CDR3 loop is CSVGWTVSSYEQYF. CDR3 in DNA: TGCAGCGTTGGATGGACGGTTAGCTCCTACGAGCAGTACTTC. V gene TRBV29-1 combines with J gene TRBJ2-7; D remains unclear. The CDR3 runs to 14 residues. Trimming took off 4 bases at V and 0 bases at J, with 13 bases between the two ends. CDR1 is SQVTM, CDR2 ANQGSEA, per germline.